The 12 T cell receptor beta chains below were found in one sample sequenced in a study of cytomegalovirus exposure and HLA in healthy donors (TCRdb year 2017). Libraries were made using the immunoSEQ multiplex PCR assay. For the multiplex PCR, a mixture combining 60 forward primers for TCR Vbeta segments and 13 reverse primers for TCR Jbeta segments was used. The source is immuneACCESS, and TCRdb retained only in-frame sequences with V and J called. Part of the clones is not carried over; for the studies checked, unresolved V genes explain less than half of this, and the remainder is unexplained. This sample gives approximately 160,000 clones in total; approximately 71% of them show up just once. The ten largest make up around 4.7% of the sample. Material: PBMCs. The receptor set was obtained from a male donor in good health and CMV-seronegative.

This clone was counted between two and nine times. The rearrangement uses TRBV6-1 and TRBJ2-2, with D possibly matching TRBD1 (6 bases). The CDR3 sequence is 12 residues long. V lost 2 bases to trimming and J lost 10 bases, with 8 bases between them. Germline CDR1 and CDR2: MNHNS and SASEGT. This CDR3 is CASSEKGVELFF. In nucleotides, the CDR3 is TGTGCCAGCAGTGAAAAGGGGGTGGAGCTGTTTTTT.

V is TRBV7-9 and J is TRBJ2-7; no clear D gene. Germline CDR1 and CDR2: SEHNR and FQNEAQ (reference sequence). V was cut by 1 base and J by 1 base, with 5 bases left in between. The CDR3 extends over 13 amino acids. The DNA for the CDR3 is TGTGCCAGCAGCTTAGGACTGTCCTACGAGCAGTACTTC. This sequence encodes CASSLGLSYEQYF.

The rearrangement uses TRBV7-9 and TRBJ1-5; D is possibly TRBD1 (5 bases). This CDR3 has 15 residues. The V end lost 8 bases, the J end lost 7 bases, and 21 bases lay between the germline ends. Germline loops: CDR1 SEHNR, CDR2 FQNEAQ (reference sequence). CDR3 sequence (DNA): TGTGCCAGCTCTCGGGGGGGAGCAAGGCGGCAGCCCCAGCATTTT. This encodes CASSRGGARRQPQHF. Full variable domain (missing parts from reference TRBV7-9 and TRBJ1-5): DTGVSQNPRHKITKRGQNVTFRCDPISEHNRLYWYRQTLGQGPEFLTYFQNEAQLEKSRLLSDRFSAERPKGSFSTLEIQRTEQGDSAMYLCASSRGGARRQPQHFGDGTRLSIL.

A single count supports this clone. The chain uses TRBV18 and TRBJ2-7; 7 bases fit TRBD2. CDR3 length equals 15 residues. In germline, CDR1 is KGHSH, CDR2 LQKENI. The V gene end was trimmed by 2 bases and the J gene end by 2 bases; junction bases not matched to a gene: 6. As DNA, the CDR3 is TGTGCCAGCTCACCAAGGGAGGGCCTCACCTACGAGCAGTACTTC. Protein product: CASSPREGLTYEQYF.

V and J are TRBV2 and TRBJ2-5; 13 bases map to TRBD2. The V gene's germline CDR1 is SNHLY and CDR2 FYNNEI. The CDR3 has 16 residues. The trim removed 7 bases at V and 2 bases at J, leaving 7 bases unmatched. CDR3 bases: TGTGCCAGCACCTCTATGGGACTAGCGGGACAAGAGACCCAGTACTTC. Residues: CASTSMGLAGQETQYF. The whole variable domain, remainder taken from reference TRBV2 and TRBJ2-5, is EPEVTQTPSHQVTQMGQEVILRCVPISNHLYFYWYRQILGQKVEFLVSFYNNEISEKSEIFDDQFSVERPDGSNFTLKIRSTKLEDSAMYFCASTSMGLAGQETQYFGPGTRLLVL.

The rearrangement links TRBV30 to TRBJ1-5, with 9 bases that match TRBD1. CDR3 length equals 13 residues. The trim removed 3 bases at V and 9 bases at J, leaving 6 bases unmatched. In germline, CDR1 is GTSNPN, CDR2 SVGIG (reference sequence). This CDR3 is CAWSPGQGTPQHF. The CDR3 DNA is TGTGCCTGGAGCCCAGGACAGGGGACGCCCCAGCATTTT.

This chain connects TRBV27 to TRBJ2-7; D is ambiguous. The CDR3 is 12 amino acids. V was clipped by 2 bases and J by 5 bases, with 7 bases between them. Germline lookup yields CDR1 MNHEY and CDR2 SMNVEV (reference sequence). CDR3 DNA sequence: TGTGCCAGCAGTTTAAGAGGCAACGAGCAGTACTTC. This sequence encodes CASSLRGNEQYF.

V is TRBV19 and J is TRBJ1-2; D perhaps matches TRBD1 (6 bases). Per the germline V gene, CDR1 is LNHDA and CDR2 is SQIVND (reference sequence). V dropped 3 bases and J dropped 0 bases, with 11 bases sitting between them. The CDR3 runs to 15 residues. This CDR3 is CASSISAGANYGYTF. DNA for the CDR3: TGTGCCAGTAGTATCTCGGCAGGGGCTAACTATGGCTACACCTTC.

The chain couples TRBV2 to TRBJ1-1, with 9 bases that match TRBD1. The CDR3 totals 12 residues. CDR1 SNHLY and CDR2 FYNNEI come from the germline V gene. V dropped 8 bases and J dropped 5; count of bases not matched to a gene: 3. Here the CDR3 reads CASGQGLTEAFF. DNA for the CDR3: TGTGCCAGCGGACAGGGGTTGACTGAAGCTTTCTTT.

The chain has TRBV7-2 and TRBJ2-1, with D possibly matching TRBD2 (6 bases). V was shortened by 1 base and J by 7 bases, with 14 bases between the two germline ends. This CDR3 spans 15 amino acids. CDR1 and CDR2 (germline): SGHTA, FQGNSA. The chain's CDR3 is CASSLVGSPGNEQFF. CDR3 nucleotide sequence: TGTGCCAGCAGCTTAGTCGGGAGCCCCGGTAATGAGCAGTTCTTC.

This CDR3 is CASSLISGGAGMNEQFF. CDR3 DNA: TGTGCCAGCAGTTTAATTAGCGGGGGGGCCGGAATGAATGAGCAGTTCTTC. The V gene is TRBV27, the J gene TRBJ2-1, with 11 positions matching TRBD2. From germline, CDR1 is MNHEY and CDR2 SMNVEV (reference sequence). With V trimmed by 2 bases and J by 7 bases, 10 bases remained unmatched. The CDR3 sequence is 17 residues long.

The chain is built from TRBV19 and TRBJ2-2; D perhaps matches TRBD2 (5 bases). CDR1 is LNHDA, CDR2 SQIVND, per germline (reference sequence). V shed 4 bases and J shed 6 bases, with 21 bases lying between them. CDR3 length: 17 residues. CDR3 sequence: CASSTRGRGWDSGELFF. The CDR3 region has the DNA TGTGCCAGTAGTACTCGAGGACGGGGTTGGGATTCCGGGGAGCTGTTTTTT. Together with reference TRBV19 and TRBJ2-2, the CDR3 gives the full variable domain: DGGITQSPKYLFRKEGQNVTLSCEQNLNHDAMYWYRQDPGQGLRLIYYSQIVNDFQKGDIAEGYSVSREKKESFPLTVTSAQKNPTAFYLCASSTRGRGWDSGELFFGEGSRLTVL.